This T cell receptor (beta chain) comes out of a study of Ad26.COV2.S vaccination and SARS-CoV-2 variants (dated by TCRdb to the early 2020s). Regarding the research as a whole: Vaccine-arm donors came from COV1001, a multicentre, randomized, double-blind, placebo-controlled phase I-IIa trial of Ad26.COV2.S in healthy adults. Ad26.COV2.S was administered intramuscularly at a dose of 5x10^10 or 1x10^11 viral particles, either as one shot or as two shots given 56 days apart. TCRbeta repertoire sequencing served as the tool for gauging how specific and how broad the SARS-CoV-2-reactive T cell receptors were following Ad26.COV2.S vaccination. The TCR-sequenced set comprised around 30 samples: around 20 Ad26.COV2.S vaccine recipients, 5 placebo recipients and 8 SARS-CoV-2 convalescent individuals. Trial participants were randomized into five groups of five: low-dose or high-dose Ad26.COV2.S given once or twice, or placebo on both occasions. Throughout the experiments and outcome assessment, investigators stayed blinded to trial group allocation.

The immunoSEQ Assay was the method used to sequence TCRbeta CDR3 regions. After extraction, genomic DNA underwent amplification by bias-controlled multiplex PCR, followed by high-throughput sequencing. Concerning the study's data processing: To quantify the absolute abundance of every unique TCRbeta CDR3 region, sequences were collapsed and filtered. Usable DNA was measured by amplifying reference genes present in all nucleated cells, and TCRbeta template counts were normalized to that usable DNA to estimate T cell fraction. Repertoire TCRs were annotated as SARS-CoV-2-specific by exact matching of V gene, CDR3 amino acid sequence and J gene to a known reactive TCR set. The reference SARS-CoV-2 TCR set was derived from MIRA and filtered for enrichment in COVID-19-positive ImmuneCODE repertoires, a step that removed public or cross-reactive TCRs. Drawing on the MIRA antigens, annotated TCRs were analysed further at the level of specific ORF or position within ORF. Breadth was defined as annotated unique rearrangements over total unique productive rearrangements; depth was the summed frequency of those rearrangements. Two-sided Wilcoxon rank-sum tests were applied when comparing TCR breadth between groups. TCRdb retrieved this table from immuneACCESS and kept in-frame rearrangements only. Not all clones are present; in checked studies, unresolved V genes account for under half, and no reason is known for the remainder. That table gives V, J and clone size, and the DNA gave D and trimming. Recorded for this sample are some 400,000 clones; around 91% of them occurred a single time. Together, the top ten hold under 2% of the sample.

As to this clone: The antigen it recognizes is unknown. Per-base quality was not reported, and no clone a single base away is much larger than it.

The sample's treatment or condition label, decoded: some 20 received Ad26.COV2.S at low or high dose, single or two shots; 5 received placebo; per-sample allocation not given. For vaccine and placebo recipients, the sequenced repertoires came from samples collected on day 63 after the first injection. In Cohort 1b, about two dozen adults aged 18-55 years were enrolled at a single site in Boston, USA, between 29 July and 7 August 2020. Ad26.COV2.S was a replication-incompetent adenovirus type 26 vector that expressed a prefusion-stabilized SARS-CoV-2 spike protein derived from the original Wuhan strain. Summary of the overall study and its limitations: Non-spike TCR breadth was comparable between vaccine and placebo recipients, consistent with the vaccine containing only spike. Spike-specific TCR breadth was higher in Ad26.COV2.S recipients than in placebo recipients (P = 0.0014). Comparing responses between vaccine doses or regimens was not something the study was powered to do. Substantial breadth of spike-specific CD8+ and CD4+ T cell responses was reported after vaccination. According to the authors, total T cell responses may have been underestimated by the TCR breadth and depth analyses.

CDR1 and CDR2, per the germline V gene, are LGHNA and YSLEER. Its CDR3 holds 13 amino acids, cysteine through phenylalanine. Here the CDR3 DNA is all that survives: 39 bases in frame from base 1. Trimming costs V 3 bases and J 8 bases, and their ends lie 13 bases apart. The specimen comprised peripheral blood, sampled in a trial of Ad26.COV2.S vaccine versus placebo. The chain links TRBV4-3 with TRBJ1-1; TRBD1 is a weak D gene call, 6 bases matching. The TCR was taken from a person aged 18-65 years who received the Ad26.COV2.S COVID-19 vaccine or a placebo. The CDR3 protein: CASSQTITGEAFF. Read as DNA, the sequence is TGCGCCAGCAGCCAGACAATAACAGGGGAAGCTTTCTTT.